This T cell receptor (beta chain) comes out of a study of T-cell memory formation after mild COVID-19. Study-level findings and limits: The study found balanced CD4/CD8 in clones contracting day 15 to 85 and a CD4+ lean in later expanders. Within pre-infection memory, some responding clones were found, suggesting cross-reactive memory joined. Contracting clones localized mainly to CM and EM when CD4+ and mainly to EMRA when CD8+.

Trimming removed 4 bases from V and 0 bases from J; junction bases left unmatched: 5. There are 17 residues in the CDR3. Looked up from germline, CDR1 is SGHTA and CDR2 is FQGNSA. On this clonotype itself: Its target is unknown.

5'RACE primed from the constant segment yielded TCR alpha and TCR beta cDNA libraries bearing sample barcodes and UMIs. Using its own MiXCR run on the 5' RACE reads, TCRdb lists one record per CDR3 protein. Of hundreds of thousands of distinct CDR3 sequences in the sample, over 25% are singletons; the top ten hold 13%. The chain joins TRBV7-2 to TRBJ2-3, with 12 bases matching TRBD2. Source material: PBMCs or a T cell subset sorted from them (not recorded which). This clonotype originated in an adult woman who had mild COVID-19 (a few samples of this study predate the infection). Cell type and time point are not known. In DNA form, the CDR3 reads TGTGCCAGCAGCTCGGGACTAGCGGGCCCTAGCACAGATACGCAGTATTTT. It encodes CASSSGLAGPSTDTQYF.